This is a list of T cell receptor beta chains from one sample in a study of blood T cell repertoires in COVID-19. Assay used: immunoSEQ multiplex PCR; TCRdb lists only in-frame clones, some missing. The repertoire includes 450,000 to 500,000 clones, 80% to 90% of them detected once, and roughly 3.2% sits in the top ten. The sequencing sample was made of peripheral blood. These receptors were collected from a human donor in a cohort sampled during active COVID-19. The CDR3 runs from the conserved cysteine through the conserved F or W. The order of the fields is V gene, clone size, J gene, CDR3 protein. Size is omitted from some rows. Given values are once, few, many or a class for expanded clones.

V: TRBV11-2; size: .; J: TRBJ1-1; CDR3: CASRYKISALMNTEAFF
V: TRBV10-3; size: .; J: TRBJ2-5; CDR3: CAISTTRGSQETQYF
V: TRBV11-2; size: once; J: TRBJ2-2; CDR3: CASSFDRQNTGELFF
V: TRBV5-6; size: .; J: TRBJ2-3; CDR3: CASSLGSRWLADTQYF
V: TRBV9; size: .; J: TRBJ2-1; CDR3: CASSVATGRNEQFF
V: TRBV18; size: .; J: TRBJ1-3; CDR3: CASSPGGQNGNTIYF
V: TRBV3-1/TRBV3-2; size: .; J: TRBJ2-2; CDR3: CASSQEVIAGELFF
V: TRBV18; size: .; J: TRBJ1-4; CDR3: CASSAGLQQTNEKLFF
V: TRBV6-6; size: .; J: TRBJ2-6; CDR3: CASNPSRGANVLTF
V: TRBV5-1; size: .; J: TRBJ2-7; CDR3: CASSLGLAPSYEQYF
V: TRBV28; size: once; J: TRBJ1-1; CDR3: CASSEDVRTRSAFF
V: TRBV15; size: .; J: TRBJ2-2; CDR3: CATSRTGDAGTGELFF
V: TRBV5-4; size: .; J: TRBJ2-5; CDR3: CASSLGLRLAGNGETQYF
V: TRBV19; size: .; J: TRBJ1-4; CDR3: CASTSLGRGNEKLFF